These T cell receptor beta chains were read from a single sample in a study of OX40 agonist ivuxolimab in advanced cancers. Using immunoSEQ multiplex PCR, the repertoire was profiled, and TCRdb retains in-frame clones only, with some absent. The repertoire has about 84,000 clones, around nine tenths of them found once; the top ten carry roughly 0.17%. The specimen comprised CD4+ or CD8+ T cells sorted from blood, sampled in a trial of the OX40 agonist ivuxolimab. These TCRs come from an adult with an advanced solid tumor such as melanoma, head and neck, liver or kidney cancer. Both conserved end residues are trimmed from each CDR3.

v_gene	CDR3aa
TRBV5-1	ASSIEGQKGEKLF
TRBV5-1	ASSSPTNTEAF
TRBV11-2	ASSLDRGLAGLTQY
TRBV9	ASSVGGINGYT
TRBV5-4	ASSSPGTDNYGYT
TRBV19	ASSRGTKQLDTQY
TRBV5-1	ASSLTTRNTEAF
TRBV19	ASSTWDDNYGYT
TRBV10-3	AISRTGVGYGYT
TRBV28	ASSLAWAVQY
TRBV2	ASSEAWGRNEQF
TRBV6-6	ASRKGRLAPQH
TRBV5-4	ASSLWGPNTEAF
TRBV23-1	ASSPRGGVGGETQY
TRBV15	ATSSNRKETQY
TRBV30	AWSRIPRGKNEQY
TRBV2	ASSEAGRGTDTQY
TRBV5-1	ASSRTGQSSGNTIY
TRBV11-2	ASSLYAHWGNEQF
TRBV9	ASSVGQSRISGNTIY
TRBV4-2	ASSQEPGLAGYEQY
TRBV6-6	ASSTQRGPSYNEQF
TRBV2	ASSEADSWGPEAF
TRBV30	AWSPLPTGYSNQPQH
TRBV29-1	SVDWTNGYT
TRBV28	AGRHRGELF
TRBV7-9	ASSGPATNEKLF
TRBV28	ASSPRLASYEQY
TRBV6-1	ASKRQDLGEQY
TRBV6-1	ASSVLQDRRRNQPQH
TRBV5-1	ASSFQGRRIQETQY
TRBV30	AWSADRDGGYT
TRBV30	AWRPIDSYTEAF
TRBV30	AWSVPWTENSPLH
TRBV11-2	ASSLDRGRNEKLF
TRBV4-2	ASSQVTISGANVLT
TRBV5-1	ASSPPGQGFAGELF
TRBV9	ASSVGASAPLTDTQY
TRBV28	ASRLGDTFSEQF
TRBV19	ASSILTGGVSYNEQF
TRBV2	ASSGRTGGRTEAF
TRBV14	ASSQGVADTQY
TRBV11-2	ASRFASGSSYNEQF
TRBV5-4	ASSLAAASISYEQY
TRBV28	ASRAGGTKNIQY
TRBV19	ATMGRQGATNEKLF
TRBV10-3	ATKEGGYTEAF
TRBV28	ASSTTGAQPQH
TRBV2	ASSVAKINNEQF
TRBV25-1	ASSGTGQVLHEQF
TRBV19	ASTTNLRDTQY
TRBV19	ASSSTGLYNSPLH
TRBV2	ASSRDSNSGANVLT
TRBV6-1	ASSLTESLNYGYT
TRBV29-1	SVATTGFSYEQY
TRBV4-2	ASSQEWRSGNGYEQY
TRBV2	ASSGQGLGGNQPQH